This T cell receptor (beta chain) was documented in a study of OX40 agonist ivuxolimab in advanced cancers. For the study at large: Patients were dosed with the agonistic anti-OX40 (CD134) antibody ivuxolimab. Study outcomes and limitations: Nonresponders, in some cases, also had low normalized T-cell clonal expansion. By week 6 at 0.1 to 3.0 mg/kg, blood CD4+ and CD8+ T cells had expanded clonally.

Concerning this clone: What it binds is unknown.

Generated by immunoSEQ multiplex PCR, the TCRdb table keeps only in-frame clones and is missing some. Counted here are some 70,000 clones, 70% to 85% occurring once; the ten biggest clones make up 0.9% to 1.4%. The germline gives CDR1 MNHEY, CDR2 SVGAGI. Trimming took off 5 bases at V and 7 bases at J, with 12 bases between the two ends. The CDR3 totals 13 residues. The sequenced sample was CD4+ or CD8+ T cells sorted from blood, obtained in a trial of the OX40 agonist ivuxolimab. The chain recombines TRBV6-5 with TRBJ1-5, with D possibly matching TRBD1 (5 bases). The sequence came from an adult with an advanced solid tumor such as melanoma, head and neck, liver or kidney cancer. CDR3 in amino acids: CASSPGYEQPQHF. Here the CDR3 DNA reads TGTGCCAGCAGTCCAGGGTACGAACAGCCCCAGCATTTT.